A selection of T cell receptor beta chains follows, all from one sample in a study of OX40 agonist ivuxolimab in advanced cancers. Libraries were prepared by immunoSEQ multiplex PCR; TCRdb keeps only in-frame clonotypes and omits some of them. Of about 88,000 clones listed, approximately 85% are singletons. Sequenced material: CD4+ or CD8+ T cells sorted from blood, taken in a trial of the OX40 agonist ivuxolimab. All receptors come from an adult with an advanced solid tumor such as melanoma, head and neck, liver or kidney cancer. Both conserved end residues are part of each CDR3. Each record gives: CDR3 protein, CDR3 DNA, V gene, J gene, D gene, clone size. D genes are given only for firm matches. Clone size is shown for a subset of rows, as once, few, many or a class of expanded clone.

CDR3: CASSEPSGASADTQYF
DNA: TGCGCCAGCAGTGAGCCTAGCGGGGCTTCGGCAGATACGCAGTATTTT
V: TRBV10-2
J: TRBJ2-3
D: TRBD2
size: NA

CDR3: CASSRGESNTGELFF
DNA: TGTGCCAGCAGTCGAGGGGAGTCGAACACCGGGGAGCTGTTTTTT
V: TRBV7-9
J: TRBJ2-2
D: NA
size: NA

CDR3: CASSRGGLGYTF
DNA: TGCGCCAGCTCCAGGGGAGGACTCGGCTACACCTTC
V: TRBV5-1
J: TRBJ1-2
D: NA
size: few

CDR3: CSAQEGYGYTF
DNA: TGCAGCGCCCAGGAAGGCTATGGCTACACCTTC
V: TRBV29-1
J: TRBJ1-2
D: NA
size: NA

CDR3: CASSPNLAGGVGELFF
DNA: TGTGCCAGCAGCCCTAATCTAGCGGGAGGCGTCGGGGAGCTGTTTTTT
V: TRBV7-6
J: TRBJ2-2
D: TRBD2
size: NA

CDR3: CASSFSDRSKNIQYF
DNA: TGTGCCAGCAGTTTTTCAGATAGGTCCAAAAACATTCAGTACTTC
V: TRBV28
J: TRBJ2-4
D: NA
size: NA

CDR3: CASSFGGGGAGDTQYF
DNA: TGTGCCAGCAGCTTTGGCGGCGGGGGGGCAGGTGATACGCAGTATTTT
V: TRBV11-3
J: TRBJ2-3
D: TRBD2
size: NA

CDR3: CASSHPSAGSHGYTF
DNA: TGTGCCAGCAGTCATCCTTCCGCGGGCAGTCATGGCTACACCTTC
V: TRBV5-4
J: TRBJ1-2
D: NA
size: once

CDR3: CASSETQGWQYGELFF
DNA: TGTGCCAGCAGCGAGACACAGGGTTGGCAATACGGGGAGCTGTTTTTT
V: TRBV7-9
J: TRBJ2-2
D: NA
size: NA

CDR3: CASSFSGGYGYTF
DNA: TGTGCCAGCAGTTTTTCAGGGGGCTATGGCTACACCTTC
V: TRBV27
J: TRBJ1-2
D: TRBD1
size: NA

CDR3: CASSDRGRETQYF
DNA: TGTGCCAGCAGTGACAGGGGGCGAGAGACCCAGTACTTC
V: TRBV2
J: TRBJ2-5
D: TRBD1
size: NA

CDR3: CASSLSRLGDSTDTQYF
DNA: TGTGCCAGCAGTTTATCTAGGCTAGGGGATAGCACAGATACGCAGTATTTT
V: TRBV28
J: TRBJ2-3
D: NA
size: NA

CDR3: CAISRDRGQFF
DNA: TGTGCCATCAGTCGAGACAGGGGACAGTTCTTC
V: TRBV10-3
J: TRBJ2-1
D: TRBD1
size: NA

CDR3: CASSPQGGDVYNEQFF
DNA: TGTGCCAGCAGTCCGCAAGGGGGTGATGTATACAATGAGCAGTTCTTC
V: TRBV27
J: TRBJ2-1
D: NA
size: NA

CDR3: CASSPSGLAGGTGEFF
DNA: TGTGCCAGCTCACCCTCCGGACTAGCGGGGGGCACGGGGGAGTTCTTC
V: TRBV18
J: TRBJ2-1
D: TRBD2
size: few

CDR3: CASSHPRAGANVLTF
DNA: TGTGCCAGCAGCCATCCCCGCGCTGGGGCCAACGTCCTGACTTTC
V: TRBV6-6
J: TRBJ2-6
D: NA
size: once

CDR3: CSVRGDSGNTIYF
DNA: TGCAGCGTTCGGGGGGACTCTGGAAACACCATATATTTT
V: TRBV29-1
J: TRBJ1-3
D: NA
size: NA

CDR3: CASSPGQVIVTNEKLFF
DNA: TGTGCCAGCAGCCCAGGACAGGTGATAGTAACTAATGAAAAACTGTTTTTT
V: TRBV7-9
J: TRBJ1-4
D: TRBD1
size: NA

CDR3: CASSPSGLAGPDTQYF
DNA: TGCGCCAGCAGCCCCTCGGGACTAGCGGGGCCAGATACGCAGTATTTT
V: TRBV4-1
J: TRBJ2-3
D: TRBD2
size: once

CDR3: CASSPRGGASTDTQYF
DNA: TGTGCCAGCTCACCTCGGGGAGGGGCTAGCACAGATACGCAGTATTTT
V: TRBV18
J: TRBJ2-3
D: TRBD2
size: once

CDR3: CASSVEANTEAFF
DNA: TGTGCCAGCAGTGTTGAAGCGAACACTGAAGCTTTCTTT
V: TRBV2
J: TRBJ1-1
D: NA
size: few

CDR3: CASSPGGTGNTIYF
DNA: TGTGCCAGCAGCCCAGGGGGAACGGGAAACACCATATATTTT
V: TRBV7-2
J: TRBJ1-3
D: TRBD1
size: NA

CDR3: CASSYLQGILYNEQFF
DNA: TGTGCCAGCAGCTACCTACAGGGGATACTGTACAATGAGCAGTTCTTC
V: TRBV7-8
J: TRBJ2-1
D: TRBD1
size: NA